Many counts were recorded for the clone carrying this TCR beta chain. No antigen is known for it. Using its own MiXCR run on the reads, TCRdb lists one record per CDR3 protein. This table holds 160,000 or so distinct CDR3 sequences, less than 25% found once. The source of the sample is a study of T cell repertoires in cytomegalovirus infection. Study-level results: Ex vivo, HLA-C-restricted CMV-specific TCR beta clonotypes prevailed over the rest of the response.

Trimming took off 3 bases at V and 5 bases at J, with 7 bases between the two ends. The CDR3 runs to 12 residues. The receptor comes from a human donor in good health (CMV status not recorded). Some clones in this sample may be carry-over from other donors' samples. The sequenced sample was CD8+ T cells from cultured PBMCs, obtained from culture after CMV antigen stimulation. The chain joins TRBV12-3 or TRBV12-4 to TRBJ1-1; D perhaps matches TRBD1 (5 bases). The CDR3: CASSFGGTEAFF. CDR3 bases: TGTGCCAGCAGTTTCGGGGGTACTGAAGCTTTCTTT.